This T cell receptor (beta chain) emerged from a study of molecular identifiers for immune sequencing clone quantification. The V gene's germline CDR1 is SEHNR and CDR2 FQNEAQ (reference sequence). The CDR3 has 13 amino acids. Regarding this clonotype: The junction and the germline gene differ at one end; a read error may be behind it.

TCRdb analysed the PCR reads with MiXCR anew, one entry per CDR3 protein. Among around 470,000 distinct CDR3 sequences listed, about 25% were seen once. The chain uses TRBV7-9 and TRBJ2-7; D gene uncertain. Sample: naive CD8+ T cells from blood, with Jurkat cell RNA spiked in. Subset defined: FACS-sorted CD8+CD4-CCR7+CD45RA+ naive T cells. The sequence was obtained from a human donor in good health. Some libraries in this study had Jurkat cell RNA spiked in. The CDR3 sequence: CASSFGKTYELYF. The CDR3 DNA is TGTGCCAGCAGCTTTGGGAAGACCTACGAGCTGTACTTC.